Only a few counts were recorded for the clone carrying this T cell receptor beta chain. Antigen specificity is unknown. TCRdb re-called the 5' RACE reads with MiXCR, one entry per CDR3 protein. The sample includes tens of thousands of distinct CDR3 sequences, roughly 28% of them seen just once. Findings and limits, study-wide: Greatest tumor Treg TCR overlap was with tumor naive CD4+ cells.

The CDR3 has 16 residues. In germline, CDR1 is DFQATT, CDR2 SNEGSKA (reference sequence). Trimming removed 3 bases from V and 0 bases from J; junction bases left unmatched: 5. Sequenced: tumor-infiltrating memory CD4+ T cells sorted from the breast tumor. The subset denotes: memory CD4+ T cells, CD4+CD45RO+CD25-. The chain joins TRBV20-1 to TRBJ2-3, with 11 bases aligning to TRBD2. The source of this sequence is a female donor with breast cancer. The CDR3 nucleotides are TGCAGTGCTAGGCTAGCGGGAGGAGGGAGCACAGATACGCAGTATTTT. Its protein is CSARLAGGGSTDTQYF.